A single T cell receptor beta chain is shown here with its context. Germline lookup yields CDR1 SGHNT and CDR2 YYREEE (reference sequence). Trimming took 1 base from V and 0 from J, leaving 8 bases between them. The CDR3 sequence is 15 residues long. The data belong to a study of cytomegalovirus exposure and HLA in healthy donors. The PCR ran on 60 Vbeta and 13 Jbeta primers. Authors' processing steps: Roughly 11 million shared chains were among approximately 87 million unique TCR beta chains counted in a later analysis. Profiled with immunoSEQ multiplex PCR; TCRdb holds only in-frame clones, not every one. The V and J calls and clone size were taken over from that table, and D and trimming were inferred from the DNA. Of around 160,000 clones in the sample, about 80% were seen once.

The sequencing input was PBMCs. This TCR came from a man between 35 and 55 years old in good health and CMV-seropositive. This chain uses TRBV5-4 with TRBJ2-1; a possible D gene is TRBD1 (5 bases). DNA of the CDR3: TGTGCCAGCAGCTTGCAGGGTAGCTCCTACAATGAGCAGTTCTTC. Protein: CASSLQGSSYNEQFF.